These 20 T cell receptor beta chains share one sample of origin, sequenced in a study of shared clonotypes between healthy human individuals. Produced via immunoSEQ multiplex PCR; TCRdb's table is partial and in-frame only. The table lists about 1 million clones, around 74% of them singletons. Sequencing was performed on memory CD4+ T cells sorted from blood. Subset defined: CD45RA-negative fraction. Source of these receptors: a man aged 18 to 30 in good health.

This chain uses TRBV18 with TRBJ2-3, with D uncertain. The CDR3 is 12 amino acids. CDR1 is KGHSH, CDR2 LQKENI, per germline. V was shortened by 3 bases and J by 5 bases, with 6 bases between the two germline ends. CDR3 bases: TGTGCCAGCTCACCTAGTCAAGATACGCAGTATTTT. This encodes CASSPSQDTQYF.

This chain links TRBV6-4 with TRBJ2-3, with D perhaps matching TRBD2 (6 bases). V lost 5 bases and J lost 2, with 23 bases in between. Germline V gives CDR1 MRHNA, CDR2 SNTAGT. The CDR3 spans 18 residues. The CDR3 coding sequence is TGTGCCAGCAGTCCCTCCTCGGGGGTGAGAACAGACACAGATACGCAGTATTTT. Translated, it gives CASSPSSGVRTDTDTQYF.

In this sample, this clone turned up once. This chain connects TRBV7-9 to TRBJ1-4, with 8 nucleotides matching TRBD1. Trimming removed 5 bases from V and 5 bases from J; junction bases left unmatched: 7. CDR1 SEHNR and CDR2 FQNEAQ come from the germline V gene (reference sequence). This CDR3 region has 15 residues. This chain's CDR3 is CASSRDWTGNEKLFF. In DNA form, the CDR3 reads TGTGCCAGCAGCCGAGATTGGACAGGGAATGAAAAACTGTTTTTT.

The chain recombines TRBV6-5 with TRBJ2-1, with a possible D match to TRBD2 (5 bases). Germline values: CDR1 MNHEY, CDR2 SVGAGI. The CDR3 sequence is 14 residues long. With 1 base removed from V and 6 bases from J, the gap between germline ends came to 10 bases. The CDR3 is CASSYFTSSNEQFF. CDR3 DNA sequence: TGTGCCAGCAGTTACTTTACTAGTTCCAATGAGCAGTTCTTC.

In the case of this clone: Other DNA variants within this sample encode the same CDR3. This chain connects TRBV5-1 to TRBJ1-5; 9 nucleotides line up with TRBD1. With 0 bases clipped from V and 5 bases from J, the junction kept 3 bases outside the gene matches. This CDR3 is 15 amino acids long. From germline, CDR1 is SGHRS and CDR2 YFSETQ. The CDR3 DNA reads TGCGCCAGCAGCTTGGAGGGACAGGGCCATCAGCCCCAGCATTTT. This sequence encodes CASSLEGQGHQPQHF.

V gene TRBV7-2 combines with J gene TRBJ2-7, with no clear D. The germline gives CDR1 SGHTA, CDR2 FQGNSA. V lost 5 bases, J lost 4 bases, and 15 bases lay in between. The CDR3 covers 14 residues. CDR3 DNA: TGTGCCAGCAGCATCGGCAGGCAGAGTTACGAGCAGTACTTC. It is translated as CASSIGRQSYEQYF. The variable domain in full, with the rest retrieved from reference TRBV7-2 and TRBJ2-7, is GAGVSQSPSNKVTEKGKDVELRCDPISGHTALYWYRQSLGQGLEFLIYFQGNSAPDKSGLPSDRFSAERTGGSVSTLTIQRTQQEDSAVYLCASSIGRQSYEQYFGPGTRLTVT.

The gene calls are TRBV6-5 and TRBJ1-6, with D unresolved. V lost 4 bases, J lost 7 bases, and 14 bases lay in between. This CDR3 spans 15 amino acids. From germline, CDR1 is MNHEY and CDR2 SVGAGI. The CDR3 reads CASSSRSAKNSPLHF. For the CDR3, the DNA is TGTGCCAGCAGTTCCCGGTCGGCGAAAAATTCACCCCTCCACTTT.

V and J are TRBV10-1 and TRBJ2-5; 7 bases map to TRBD2. This CDR3 has 16 amino acids. CDR1 and CDR2 (germline): WNHNN, SYGVQD (reference sequence). V lost 2 bases to trimming and J lost 5 bases; unmatched junction nucleotides: 11. The CDR3: CASSEIPRTSKETQYF. The DNA for the CDR3 is TGCGCCAGCAGTGAGATCCCCCGGACTAGTAAGGAGACCCAGTACTTC.

There are many counts of this clone. V gene TRBV4-3 combines with J gene TRBJ1-2, with a tentative D call TRBD1 (5 bases). CDR3 size: 15 residues. Germline V gene data show CDR1 as LGHNA and CDR2 as YSLEER. V lost 0 bases to trimming and J lost 4 bases, with 12 bases between them. The CDR3 spells CASSQDPLGAYGYTF. The CDR3 DNA sequence: TGCGCCAGCAGCCAAGATCCACTCGGGGCCTATGGCTACACCTTC.

The genes are TRBV7-2 and TRBJ1-6, with a weak D call TRBD1 (6 bases). Per the germline V gene, CDR1 is SGHTA and CDR2 is FQGNSA. The CDR3 covers 15 residues. V lost 3 bases and J lost 6, with 12 bases in between. The CDR3 sequence: CASSFMGAVNSPLHF. CDR3 coding DNA: TGTGCCAGCAGCTTTATGGGGGCCGTTAATTCACCCCTCCACTTT.

Note on this clone: The identical CDR3 is also encoded by other nucleotide sequences in the sample. The V gene is TRBV7-2, the J gene TRBJ2-7, with D perhaps matching TRBD2 (6 bases). The CDR3 has 13 amino acids. V dropped 1 base and J dropped 6 bases, with 10 bases sitting between them. The V gene's germline CDR1 is SGHTA and CDR2 FQGNSA. The CDR3: CASSLGLGGEQYF. For the CDR3, the DNA is TGTGCCAGCAGCTTAGGGTTGGGGGGCGAGCAGTACTTC.

This clone has only a few counts. The chain uses TRBV7-3 and TRBJ2-6; D unresolved. V was clipped by 2 bases and J by 1 base, with 6 bases between them. Germline loops: CDR1 SGHTA, CDR2 FQGTGA. The CDR3 is 15 amino acids. The CDR3 DNA is TGTGCCAGCAGCTTAGGTGCTTCTGGGGCCAACGTCCTGACTTTC. It specifies CASSLGASGANVLTF.

Here the CDR3 reads CAWTRVENTEAFF. In DNA form, the CDR3 reads TGTGCCTGGACAAGGGTAGAGAACACTGAAGCTTTCTTT. V and J are TRBV30 and TRBJ1-1; D not certain. The V and J ends lost 4 bases and 1 base respectively, with 10 bases between them. The germline V gene encodes CDR1 GTSNPN and CDR2 SVGIG (reference sequence). The CDR3 runs 13 residues.

The V call is TRBV10-3, the J call TRBJ1-2; 10 positions agree with TRBD1. The CDR3 runs 12 residues. Germline CDR1 reads ENHRY; CDR2 reads SYGVKD. The ends lost 11 bases at V and 8 bases at J; junction bases unmatched: 8. As DNA, the CDR3 is TGTGCCTCCCGGGACAGGGGAGGGGGCTACACCTTC. This gives the protein CASRDRGGGYTF.

The chain couples TRBV6-1 to TRBJ2-4, with D perhaps matching TRBD2 (6 bases). The V gene lost 2 bases and the J gene lost 0 bases, with 17 bases spanning the gap. Per germline, CDR1 MNHNS and CDR2 SASEGT. The CDR3 has 18 amino acids. The CDR3 bases are TGTGCCAGCAGTGAAAGGTTAGCGGAGGCACTAGCCAAAAACATTCAGTACTTC. Translating it yields CASSERLAEALAKNIQYF.

This clone was detected only once. One junction end does not reproduce the germline sequence, and a read error may be involved. The CDR3: CSVEEDRYYEQCF. As DNA, the CDR3 is TGCAGCGTTGAAGAGGACCGCTACTACGAGCAGTGCTTC. This chain uses TRBV29-1 with TRBJ2-7; D gene ambiguous. The germline gives CDR1 SQVTM, CDR2 ANQGSEA. This CDR3 has 13 residues.

This clone was counted a few times. The V call is TRBV5-1, the J call TRBJ1-4; D gene ambiguous. The length of the CDR3 is 14 residues. The V end was cut by 7 bases, the J end by 7 bases, with 17 bases between. Germline V gene sequence: CDR1 SGHRS, CDR2 YFSETQ. DNA of the CDR3: TGCGCCAGCTCCCAAGGGCAGTTTGGTGAAAAACTGTTTTTT. This gives the protein CASSQGQFGEKLFF. Together with reference TRBV5-1 and TRBJ1-4, the CDR3 gives the full variable domain: KAGVTQTPRYLIKTRGQQVTLSCSPISGHRSVSWYQQTPGQGLQFLFEYFSETQRNKGNFPGRFSGRQFSNSRSEMNVSTLELGDSALYLCASSQGQFGEKLFFGSGTQLSVL.

The chain recombines TRBV11-2 with TRBJ2-1; 7 bases align to TRBD2. This CDR3 spans 15 amino acids. Germline V gene sequence: CDR1 SGHAT, CDR2 FQNNGV. V gave up 1 base and J gave up 5 bases; unmatched junction bases: 5. Here the CDR3 reads CASSLAGGLHNEQFF. The CDR3 DNA reads TGTGCCAGCAGCTTAGCGGGAGGTCTCCACAATGAGCAGTTCTTC.

The genes are TRBV7-2 and TRBJ1-6; 7 positions match TRBD1. Germline loops: CDR1 SGHTA, CDR2 FQGNSA. Germline trimming cut 1 base from V and 10 bases from J; bases unmatched to any gene: 7. The CDR3 loop spans 15 amino acids. CDR3 amino acids: CASSLDGRGDSPLHF. CDR3 DNA sequence: TGTGCCAGCAGCTTAGACGGCAGGGGGGACTCACCCCTCCACTTT.

The V gene is TRBV7-8, the J gene TRBJ2-3, with 9 bases identical to TRBD2. CDR1 is SGHVS and CDR2 is FQNEAQ in the germline V gene. Germline trimming cut 3 bases from V and 5 bases from J; bases unmatched to any gene: 6. The CDR3 consists of 15 residues. The CDR3 loop is CASSLNSGGLDTQYF. The CDR3 region has the DNA TGTGCCAGCAGCTTGAATAGCGGGGGCCTAGATACGCAGTATTTT.